This is a list of T cell receptor beta chains from one sample in a study of spatial heterogeneity in lung cancer. TCRdb independently ran MiXCR on the 5' RACE reads; one entry per CDR3 protein. The sample carries about 120,000 distinct CDR3 sequences, 12% recorded once. The sample in question was PBMCs, obtained at follow-up. These receptors came from a male donor with early-stage non-small cell lung cancer. Both conserved end residues are part of each CDR3. Clone size is stated in some rows and not others, as once, few, many or a class when expanded.

V	length	size	J	CDR3
TRBV28	14	.	TRBJ1-5	CASSLTGEYQPQHF
TRBV3-1	15	many	TRBJ2-7	CASSSRDRGSNEQYF
TRBV12-3/TRBV12-4	13	.	TRBJ1-1	CASSRRGQAEAFF
TRBV28	13	many	TRBJ2-3	CASSSGVADTQYF
TRBV29-1	11	.	TRBJ1-2	CSADRETGYTF
TRBV11-2	12	few	TRBJ2-7	CASSHYSREQYF
TRBV18	14	.	TRBJ2-7	CASSPPNRDYEQYF
TRBV2	15	many	TRBJ1-6	CASSERDGYNSPLHF
TRBV12-3/TRBV12-4	12	.	TRBJ1-2	CASSPRVLSPTF
TRBV6-2/TRBV6-3	15	few	TRBJ2-5	CASRRPGQGGETQYF
TRBV5-6	14	few	TRBJ2-5	CASSFPGGQETQYF
TRBV7-2	14	few	TRBJ2-5	CASSLVGRGETQYF
TRBV12-3/TRBV12-4	14	few	TRBJ1-5	CASNPYGGQSPQHF
TRBV12-3/TRBV12-4	13	.	TRBJ2-7	CASSFRGIYEQYF
TRBV20-1	15	many	TRBJ2-3	CSASRTGGGADTQYF
TRBV6-2/TRBV6-3	13	many	TRBJ1-1	CASRRQGNTEAFF
TRBV5-4	17	many	TRBJ2-1	CASSHLTGGTRNNEQFF
TRBV9	15	few	TRBJ1-4	CASSSSHVQGEKLFF
TRBV21-1	17	many	TRBJ1-4	CASSLGQPIATNEKLFF
TRBV7-2	14	.	TRBJ2-5	CASSLSGAPETQYF
TRBV29-1	11	.	TRBJ1-2	CSGEQGRGYTF
TRBV12-3/TRBV12-4	14	many	TRBJ2-7	CASSIGTGPYEQYF
TRBV4-2	19	many	TRBJ2-4	CASSQEVGQGIWGKNIQYF
TRBV5-1	15	.	TRBJ2-1	CASSLPDSVYNEQFF
TRBV6-5	13	.	TRBJ2-5	CASGKAGYQTQYF
TRBV5-6	14	few	TRBJ1-5	CASSLGDGNQPQHF
TRBV20-1	16	.	TRBJ2-5	CSANHLRRALGETQYF
TRBV20-1	11	many	TRBJ1-2	CSARDQLRYTF
TRBV6-5	14	.	TRBJ1-1	CASSSRGEDTEAFF
TRBV11-2	15	.	TRBJ1-2	CASSLVARTFARYTF
TRBV6-1	15	few	TRBJ2-3	CASSEDRGQFDTQYF
TRBV7-2	17	.	TRBJ1-3	CASSLKGQDYSGNTIYF
TRBV20-1	17	many	TRBJ2-6	CSAPGTGSFSGANVLTF
TRBV4-3	13	few	TRBJ1-2	CASSQGTAYGYTF
TRBV15	17	.	TRBJ2-4	CATSRDGLAGSKNIQYF
TRBV19	15	few	TRBJ1-5	CASSTTDNSNQPQHF
TRBV4-1	16	many	TRBJ2-3	CASSQGYLSGADTQYF
TRBV6-6	14	many	TRBJ2-5	CASSPTRGQETQYF
TRBV3-1	12	.	TRBJ2-7	CASSQTGYEQYF
TRBV5-1	13	many	TRBJ2-3	CASSLDSTDTQYF
TRBV19	15	.	TRBJ2-7	CASSISGGQSYEQYF
TRBV5-1	13	.	TRBJ1-2	CASSLDRVEGYTF
TRBV6-6	15	few	TRBJ1-5	CASSLGQGATQPQHF
TRBV7-8	17	.	TRBJ2-3	CASSLTSGGSGTDTQYF
TRBV6-4	16	few	TRBJ1-3	CASSLANDTDGNTIYF
TRBV10-3	14	.	TRBJ1-3	CAISAGLRGNTIYF
TRBV4-3	16	many	TRBJ1-3	CASSHRGQTSGNTIYF
TRBV4-2	16	.	TRBJ2-7	CASSQIGTSGYYEQYF
TRBV20-1	14	few	TRBJ1-4	CSARKGVASEKLFF
TRBV28	16	many	TRBJ2-5	CASLPGQGPIFETQYF
TRBV28	18	few	TRBJ1-4	CASSLTGTAATTNEKLFF
TRBV5-1	14	many	TRBJ2-7	CASSFSYGAYEQYF
TRBV7-8	15	.	TRBJ2-7	CASSLGPTLIDEQYF
TRBV15	12	.	TRBJ1-1	CATTGPDTEAFF